A single sample gave rise to the 30 T cell receptor beta chains below, sequenced in a study of blood T cell repertoires in COVID-19. The method was immunoSEQ multiplex PCR; TCRdb's version includes in-frame clones alone and lacks a portion of them. The data show 360,000 or so clones, roughly 87% seen once. Sequencing input: PBMCs or T cells enriched from blood (not recorded which). These receptors all stem from a woman aged 25 to 39 who had recovered from COVID-19.

The chain recombines TRBV28 with TRBJ2-1, with 7 bases lining up with TRBD2. CDR3 length: 16 residues. The junction had 13 bases not matched to a gene; V was cut back by 4 bases and J by 7 bases. Germline V lookup: CDR1 MDHEN, CDR2 SYDVKM. The CDR3 loop reads CASSYSGAGVRNEQFF. CDR3 DNA: TGTGCCAGCAGTTATTCTGGGGCGGGAGTGAGGAATGAGCAGTTCTTC.

The chain combines TRBV9 with TRBJ1-2; 7 bases align to TRBD1. The CDR3 is 13 amino acids. Germline V gene data show CDR1 as SGDLS and CDR2 as YYNGEE. The junction had 1 base not matched to a gene; V was cut back by 2 bases and J by 3 bases. The CDR3 sequence is CASSVDRDYGYTF. The CDR3 DNA reads TGTGCCAGCAGCGTTGACAGGGACTATGGCTACACCTTC.

The gene calls are TRBV30 and TRBJ1-2; TRBD1 is a possible D gene (5 bases). Looked up from germline, CDR1 is GTSNPN and CDR2 is SVGIG (reference sequence). The CDR3 runs to 11 residues. Trimming took off 3 bases at V and 8 bases at J, with 10 bases between the two ends. CDR3 sequence reads: CAWSRDKGYTF. CDR3 nucleotide sequence: TGTGCCTGGAGCAGGGATAAGGGCTACACCTTC.

The chain joins TRBV15 to TRBJ2-7; D gene ambiguous. Trimming took 0 bases from V and 3 from J, leaving 6 bases between them. The CDR3 runs to 13 residues. Germline V gene data show CDR1 as LNHNV and CDR2 as YYDKDF (reference sequence). CDR3 residues: CATSRDLYYEQYF. The CDR3 region has the DNA TGTGCCACCAGCAGAGACCTTTACTACGAGCAGTACTTC.

The chain carries TRBV7-6 and TRBJ2-3; D might be TRBD2 (7 bases). The germline V gene has CDR1 SGHVS and CDR2 FNYEAQ. The CDR3 has 17 residues. Trimming took 1 base from V and 0 from J, leaving 14 bases between them. In DNA, the CDR3 is TGTGCCAGCAGCTTAGGATGGGGGGGCGATAGCACAGATACGCAGTATTTT. This translates into CASSLGWGGDSTDTQYF.

The chain uses TRBV18 and TRBJ1-6; 8 bases agree with TRBD1. Trimming took 3 bases from V and 7 from J; bases not matched to a gene: 5. Germline CDR1 is KGHSH and CDR2 is LQKENI. The CDR3 is made up of 15 amino acids. The CDR3 here is CASSPDRAQNSPLHF. The CDR3 bases are TGTGCCAGCTCACCGGACAGGGCCCAGAATTCACCCCTCCACTTT.

V is TRBV14 and J is TRBJ1-3, with no clear D. Germline V gene sequence: CDR1 SGHDN, CDR2 FVKESK. Trimming cost V 2 bases and J 0 bases, with 5 bases left between them. CDR3 size: 14 residues. In nucleotides, the CDR3 is TGTGCCAGCAGCCAACGACTCTCTGGAAACACCATATATTTT. Amino acids: CASSQRLSGNTIYF.

The chain employs TRBV5-6 and TRBJ2-2; 14 bases map to TRBD2. V lost 4 bases and J lost 6; bases outside the gene matches: 5. The length of the CDR3 is 16 residues. Germline lookup yields CDR1 SGHDT and CDR2 YYEEEE. CDR3 sequence: CASSGLAGGAAGELFF. CDR3 bases: TGTGCCAGCAGCGGACTAGCGGGAGGAGCGGCCGGGGAGCTGTTTTTT.

The gene calls are TRBV3-1 (or the pseudogene TRBV3-2) and TRBJ2-3; 7 nucleotides align to TRBD2. Germline lookup yields CDR1 LGHDT and CDR2 YNNKEL (reference sequence). The CDR3 is 16 amino acids. Trimming at V came to 2 bases and at J to 2 bases, leaving 7 bases not matched to a gene. CDR3 bases: TGTGCCAGCAGCCAACTAGCTAGCGGACTCACAGATACGCAGTATTTT. This codes for CASSQLASGLTDTQYF.

The V call is TRBV29-1, the J call TRBJ2-5, with a possible D match to TRBD2 (6 bases). The CDR3 is 14 residues long. V was shortened by 4 bases and J by 5 bases, with 17 bases between the two germline ends. CDR1 SQVTM and CDR2 ANQGSEA come from the germline V gene. The CDR3: CSVAGTGPWETQYF. In DNA, the CDR3 is TGCAGCGTTGCGGGGACTGGCCCTTGGGAGACCCAGTACTTC.

The chain combines TRBV5-1 with TRBJ2-7; D perhaps matches TRBD1 (5 bases). CDR3 size: 14 residues. Germline loops: CDR1 SGHRS, CDR2 YFSETQ. V lost 3 bases and J lost 1, with 11 bases in between. CDR3 in amino acids: CASSSQAPSYEQYF. In nucleotides, the CDR3 is TGCGCCAGCAGCTCACAGGCCCCTTCCTACGAGCAGTACTTC.

The chain recombines TRBV4-1 with TRBJ1-5; 7 bases align to TRBD1. V lost 7 bases and J lost 1; bases outside the gene matches: 7. This CDR3 is built from 15 residues. In germline, CDR1 is MGHRA, CDR2 YSYEKL. This chain's CDR3 is CASTPGTASNQPQHF. DNA for the CDR3: TGCGCCAGCACCCCGGGGACAGCGAGCAATCAGCCCCAGCATTTT.

This sequence joins TRBV4-1 and TRBJ1-5; 7 bases line up with TRBD1. This CDR3 contains 14 residues. V lost 8 bases to trimming and J lost 4 bases; unmatched junction nucleotides: 8. From germline, CDR1 is MGHRA and CDR2 YSYEKL. CDR3 region: CASDRVVGNQPQHF. The DNA of the CDR3 is TGCGCCAGCGACAGGGTCGTAGGGAATCAGCCCCAGCATTTT.

The genes are TRBV4-1 and TRBJ1-6; a possible D gene is TRBD1 (6 bases). The V end lost 1 base, the J end lost 0 bases, and 22 bases lay between the germline ends. This CDR3 comprises 21 residues. Germline CDR1 is MGHRA and CDR2 is YSYEKL. The CDR3 sequence is CASSQVVSGHSPSSYNSPLHF. The CDR3 coding sequence is TGCGCCAGCAGCCAAGTGGTATCGGGACACAGCCCCAGCTCCTATAATTCACCCCTCCACTTT.

In this sample, this clone turned up a few times. CDR3 amino acids: CASSFSVYYEQYF. In DNA form, the CDR3 reads TGTGCCAGCAGTTTCTCCGTTTACTACGAGCAGTACTTC. This sequence joins TRBV12-3 or TRBV12-4 and TRBJ2-7; D uncertain. CDR3 length equals 13 residues. V dropped 3 bases and J dropped 3 bases, with 9 bases sitting between them.

The chain uses TRBV4-2 and TRBJ2-3; 8 bases line up with TRBD2. V gave up 5 bases and J gave up 5 bases; unmatched junction bases: 12. This CDR3 region has 16 residues. CDR1 is LGHNA and CDR2 is YNFKEQ in the germline V gene. In nucleotides, the CDR3 is TGTGCCAGCAGCTGGGGGGGCATGCTAGCGGGAGATACGCAGTATTTT. Translation: CASSWGGMLAGDTQYF.

The chain couples TRBV5-1 to TRBJ1-5; D remains ambiguous. Trimming removed 0 bases at V and 0 bases at J, with 7 bases between. This CDR3 is built from 15 residues. Germline V CDR1 and CDR2: SGHRS, YFSETQ. This CDR3 reads CASSLDSNSNQPQHF. CDR3 sequence (DNA): TGCGCCAGCAGCTTGGACAGTAATAGCAATCAGCCCCAGCATTTT.

J is TRBJ2-1 and V is TRBV20-1; D call uncertain. The V and J ends lost 3 bases and 7 bases respectively, with 10 bases between them. The CDR3 consists of 12 residues. CDR1 is DFQATT, CDR2 SNEGSKA, per germline (reference sequence). In nucleotides, the CDR3 is TGCAGTGCTAGTGGAACGGGTAATGAGCAGTTCTTC. Amino acids: CSASGTGNEQFF.

There are a few counts of this clone. V gene TRBV9 combines with J gene TRBJ1-5, with 8 bases fitting TRBD1. Per germline, CDR1 SGDLS and CDR2 YYNGEE. The V segment lost 0 bases and the J segment 6 bases; nucleotides outside the gene matches: 5. The CDR3 has 15 residues. The CDR3 reads CASSVDGTGGQPQHF. In DNA form, the CDR3 reads TGTGCCAGCAGCGTAGATGGAACAGGGGGTCAGCCCCAGCATTTT.

V usage is TRBV19 and J usage is TRBJ2-7, with TRBD2 matching over 10 bases. The CDR3 spans 17 residues. Germline CDR1 LNHDA, CDR2 SQIVND (reference sequence). The trim removed 3 bases at V and 1 base at J, leaving 9 bases unmatched. Here the CDR3 DNA reads TGTGCCAGTAGTATTCGGCTAGCGGGAGTTCCATCCTACGAGCAGTACTTC. As protein: CASSIRLAGVPSYEQYF.

The chain recombines TRBV11-2 with TRBJ1-1, with no clear D. Germline CDR1 reads SGHAT; CDR2 reads FQNNGV. Deletions cut 2 bases from V and 2 bases from J, with 6 bases between. The CDR3 is 13 amino acids. CDR3 region: CASSLFSNTEAFF. CDR3 bases: TGTGCCAGCAGCTTATTCTCCAACACTGAAGCTTTCTTT.

This clone was observed a few times. The same CDR3 also results from other DNA sequences found in this sample. The chain combines TRBV28 with TRBJ1-1, with D perhaps matching TRBD1 (5 bases). Trimming shortened V by 4 bases and J by 2 bases, and 8 bases separated the two germline ends. The CDR3 covers 13 residues. Germline CDR1 and CDR2: MDHEN and SYDVKM. The CDR3 DNA follows: TGTGCCAGCAGTTCCGGACAAAACACTGAAGCTTTCTTT. Translating gives CASSSGQNTEAFF.

This clone was detected once. The chain joins TRBV7-9 to TRBJ1-1; D uncertain. Trimming removed 5 bases from V and 5 bases from J, with 15 bases in between. The CDR3 contains 14 residues. Germline CDR1 is SEHNR and CDR2 is FQNEAQ (reference sequence). The CDR3 is CASSPDGLRTEAFF. The CDR3 DNA reads as TGTGCCAGCAGCCCAGACGGACTAAGGACTGAAGCTTTCTTT. The entire variable domain, with the rest obtained from reference TRBV7-9 and TRBJ1-1, is as follows: DTGVSQNPRHKITKRGQNVTFRCDPISEHNRLYWYRQTLGQGPEFLTYFQNEAQLEKSRLLSDRFSAERPKGSFSTLEIQRTEQGDSAMYLCASSPDGLRTEAFFGQGTRLTVV.

The V call is TRBV11-2, the J call TRBJ2-1; TRBD2 agrees at 13 bases. V was clipped by 5 bases and J by 8 bases; unmatched bases: 6. Germline V gene sequence: CDR1 SGHAT, CDR2 FQNNGV. CDR3 length: 15 residues. The CDR3 DNA sequence: TGTGCCAGCAGCGTACTAGCGGGAGGGAGGGATGAGCAGTTCTTC. Protein product: CASSVLAGGRDEQFF.

The gene calls are TRBV14 and TRBJ1-2, with D unclear. V was pared by 2 bases and J by 8 bases, with 9 bases between. CDR1 and CDR2 (germline): SGHDN, FVKESK. CDR3 size: 12 residues. DNA for the CDR3: TGTGCCAGCAGCCAAACCTCTCGGGGCTACACCTTC. Protein product: CASSQTSRGYTF.

This clone occurred once. This chain links TRBV7-2 with TRBJ2-7; TRBD1 is a possible D gene (5 bases). Germline V gene data show CDR1 as SGHTA and CDR2 as FQGNSA. CDR3 length equals 13 residues. The V gene lost 4 bases and the J gene lost 1 base, with 8 bases spanning the gap. The CDR3 sequence is CASSSDRSYEQYF. CDR3 sequence (DNA): TGTGCCAGCAGCTCAGACAGATCCTACGAGCAGTACTTC.

As regards this clone: It is likely a read error: a sequence one base away is far more abundant. Other DNA sequences in the same sample also yield this CDR3. The gene calls are TRBV11-2 and TRBJ1-3; tentative D call: TRBD1 (6 bases). This CDR3 is 13 amino acids long. Trimming left V 3 bases short and J 4 bases short, with 7 bases between. Germline loops: CDR1 SGHAT, CDR2 FQNNGV. The chain's CDR3 is CASSLQGGNTIYF. The CDR3 nucleotides read TGTGCCAGCAGCTTGCAGGGGGGAAACACCATATATTTT.

V and J are TRBV2 and TRBJ2-7, with D perhaps TRBD2 (6 bases). Trimming pared 6 bases from V and 2 bases from J, leaving 11 bases between. The CDR3 has 13 residues. Germline V gene lookup returns CDR1 SNHLY and CDR2 FYNNEI. The CDR3 reads CASRGTSTYEQYF. CDR3 nucleotides: TGTGCCAGCAGAGGGACTTCTACCTACGAGCAGTACTTC.

This clone was recorded once. J is TRBJ2-3 and V is TRBV9, with D perhaps matching TRBD2 (5 bases). CDR1 is SGDLS, CDR2 YYNGEE, per germline. The CDR3 totals 14 residues. Trimming removed 4 bases at V and 6 bases at J, with 15 bases between. CDR3 amino acids: CASSPVPIADTQYF. CDR3 coding DNA: TGTGCCAGCAGCCCAGTCCCAATAGCGGATACGCAGTATTTT. Full variable domain (outside the CDR3, taken from reference TRBV9 and TRBJ2-3): DSGVTQTPKHLITATGQRVTLRCSPRSGDLSVYWYQQSLDQGLQFLIQYYNGEERAKGNILERFSAQQFPDLHSELNLSSLELGDSALYFCASSPVPIADTQYFGPGTRLTVL.

The chain uses TRBV5-1 and TRBJ1-1; unclear D gene. Between the trimmed V and J ends, which lost 4 bases and 4 bases, there was a span of 14 bases. The CDR3 is made up of 14 amino acids. Looked up from germline, CDR1 is SGHRS and CDR2 is YFSETQ. CDR3 residues: CASSRSGLLTEAFF. The DNA for the CDR3 is TGCGCCAGCAGCCGCTCGGGATTGCTCACTGAAGCTTTCTTT. Full variable domain (remainder filled in from reference TRBV5-1 and TRBJ1-1): KAGVTQTPRYLIKTRGQQVTLSCSPISGHRSVSWYQQTPGQGLQFLFEYFSETQRNKGNFPGRFSGRQFSNSRSEMNVSTLELGDSALYLCASSRSGLLTEAFFGQGTRLTVV.